The source of this T cell receptor (beta chain) is a study of PD-1 blockade in classical Hodgkin lymphoma. About the study: Every 2 weeks, patients got 3 mg/kg intravenous nivolumab.

Assay used: immunoSEQ multiplex PCR; TCRdb lists only in-frame clones, some missing. The data contain some 30,000 clones, around 67% of them singletons. Every patient had relapsed following autologous stem cell transplantation, and cohorts differed in brentuximab vedotin exposure. The CDR3 length is 14 residues. Germline CDR1 and CDR2: MDHEN and SYDVKM. Trimming took 4 bases from V and 5 from J; bases not matched to a gene: 7. Note on this clone: Its antigen is as yet unknown.

Study-level points and caveats: The study found that TCR diversity rose significantly by C4D1 in CD4+ but not CD8+ cells. Later analyses included only patients treated at least 1 year post-ASCT. Complete responders' baseline diversity resembled that of newly diagnosed patients.

This sequence was found in a human donor with classical Hodgkin lymphoma. Sequences were derived from peripheral blood mononuclear cells (PBMCs), sampled before the second cycle of nivolumab. The chain has TRBV28 and TRBJ2-7; 8 bases line up with TRBD1. CDR3 nucleotide sequence: TGTGCCAGCAGTTCCCGGACAGGGTGGAACGAGCAGTACGTC. This sequence encodes CASSSRTGWNEQYV.